The clone carrying this TCR beta chain has just one count. Its specificity is unknown. Mismatch repair deficiency was confirmed in all patients, by PCR or immunohistochemistry. The CDR3 runs to 14 residues. V lost 5 bases, J lost 9 bases, and 17 bases lay in between. The germline CDR1 and CDR2 sequences are SGHAT and FQNNGV. This specimen belongs to a study of PD-1 blockade in mismatch repair-deficient tumors. Study-level information: Patients had approximately 12 mismatch repair-deficient cancer types and were previously treated and progressing.

Only in-frame clones appear in the TCRdb table, and some are missing; sequencing was by immunoSEQ multiplex PCR. Of about 51,000 clones in the sample, 65% to 85% are singletons; the top ten hold approximately 8.4%. Study results and limitations: Rapid post-treatment expansion, then contraction, generally preceding radiologic response, marked tumor-resident clones.

The chain couples TRBV11-2 to TRBJ2-1, with D perhaps TRBD2 (6 bases). The sequenced sample was peripheral blood, obtained 20 weeks after starting pembrolizumab. The receptor was derived from an adult with mismatch repair-deficient cancer. CDR3 in DNA: TGTGCCAGCAGCCAACAGACTAGTTCTTCTGAGCAGTTCTTC. This gives the protein CASSQQTSSSEQFF.